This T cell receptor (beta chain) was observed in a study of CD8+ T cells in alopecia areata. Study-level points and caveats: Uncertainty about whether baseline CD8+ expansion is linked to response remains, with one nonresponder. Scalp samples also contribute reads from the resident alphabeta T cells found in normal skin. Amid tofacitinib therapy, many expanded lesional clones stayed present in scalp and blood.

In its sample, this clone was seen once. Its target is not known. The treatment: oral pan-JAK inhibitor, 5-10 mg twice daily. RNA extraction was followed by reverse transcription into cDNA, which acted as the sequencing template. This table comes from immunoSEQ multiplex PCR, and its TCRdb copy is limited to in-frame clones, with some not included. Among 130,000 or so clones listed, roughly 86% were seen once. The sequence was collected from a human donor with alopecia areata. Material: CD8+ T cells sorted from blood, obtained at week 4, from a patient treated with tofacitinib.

CDR3 region: CASSLVLAGAEETQYF. CDR3 DNA: TGTGCCAGCAGCTTAGTTCTAGCGGGGGCCGAAGAGACCCAGTACTTC. V usage is TRBV7-9 and J usage is TRBJ2-5, with 10 bases aligning to TRBD2. Germline CDR1 SEHNR, CDR2 FQNEAQ (reference sequence). Germline trimming cut 1 base from V and 3 bases from J; bases unmatched to any gene: 5. CDR3 size: 16 residues.